This T cell receptor beta chain was profiled in a study of graft-versus-host responses after intestinal transplantation. Looking at the study overall: In this cohort, recipients had multivisceral, liver-intestinal, or isolated intestinal transplants. Recipients uniformly received anti-thymocyte globulin induction, followed by tacrolimus and steroids for roughly 3 years. Findings of the study overall: GvH clones turned up in recipient marrow; some had shown up first in ileum or blood.

This clone appeared once. What it binds is not known. Clones were sequenced by immunoSEQ multiplex PCR, and TCRdb holds only the in-frame ones, with some missing. The table has roughly 80,000 clones, 92% seen once. Germline V CDR1 and CDR2: MDHEN, SYDVKM. V gave up 2 bases and J gave up 2 bases; unmatched junction bases: 2. The CDR3 totals 17 residues. This specimen consisted of PBMCs, obtained 98 days after intestinal transplantation. V usage is TRBV28 and J usage is TRBJ2-6, with 11 bases fitting TRBD1. This TCR was recovered from a human patient who received an intestinal transplant, so some T cells may come from the graft donor. CDR3 nucleotide sequence: TGTGCCAGCAGTTTAGGGACAGGGGGGACTGGGGCCAACGTCCTGACTTTC. It codes for CASSLGTGGTGANVLTF.